Below are 27 T cell receptor beta chains sequenced from a single sample in a study of beta chain features in type 1 diabetes. Overall study findings and caveats: In all four CD4+ subsets, TCRB CDR3 length was significantly, moderately reduced in type 1 diabetes.

Reverse transcription of all isolated RNA meant that expressed TCRB transcripts were sequenced. Sequenced by immunoSEQ multiplex PCR; TCRdb stores in-frame clones only, minus some. The sample contains about 280,000 clones, over 12% of which appear only once. For these receptors, no antigen is known. Input material: naive CD4+ T cells from blood. All receptors come from a man younger than 35 with type 1 diabetes.

The chain carries TRBV6-5 and TRBJ2-7; TRBD1 matches at 11 bases. This CDR3 is 14 amino acids long. CDR1 MNHEY and CDR2 SVGAGI come from the germline V gene. The trim removed 4 bases at V and 9 bases at J, leaving 8 bases unmatched. The CDR3 region is CASSSGQGAFRQYF. For the CDR3, the DNA is TGTGCCAGCAGTTCAGGACAGGGGGCCTTCAGGCAGTACTTC.

The rearrangement links TRBV7-2 to TRBJ2-1; D ambiguous. Germline CDR1 and CDR2: SGHTA and FQGNSA. The CDR3 is made up of 15 amino acids. The germline V and J ends were trimmed by 5 bases and 6 bases, with 17 bases remaining between them. Here the CDR3 reads CASSRYDASGNEQFF. DNA for the CDR3: TGTGCCAGCAGCCGTTACGACGCATCGGGCAATGAGCAGTTCTTC.

The chain recombines TRBV18 with TRBJ2-3; 11 bases match TRBD1. The V gene end was trimmed by 6 bases and the J gene end by 0 bases; junction bases not matched to a gene: 8. CDR1 and CDR2 (germline): KGHSH, LQKENI. This CDR3 contains 17 residues. The DNA for the CDR3 is TGTGCCAGCTCGTCGGGACAGGGGGTGACTAGCACAGATACGCAGTATTTT. This gives the protein CASSSGQGVTSTDTQYF.

This clone was detected a few times. V gene TRBV6-5 combines with J gene TRBJ2-7; 8 bases are a match to TRBD1. Germline CDR1 and CDR2: MNHEY and SVGAGI. The CDR3 covers 16 residues. V lost 2 bases, J lost 2 bases, and 8 bases stayed unmatched. The CDR3 DNA follows: TGTGCCAGCAGTTACACAGCCCCGGACAGGGCCTACGAGCAGTACTTC. Translating gives CASSYTAPDRAYEQYF.

CDR3: CASSVAGGSSGELFF. The CDR3, as DNA: TGTGCCAGCAGCGTAGCCGGGGGGTCTTCCGGGGAGCTGTTTTTT. V gene TRBV9 combines with J gene TRBJ2-2; 7 nucleotides align to TRBD2. CDR1 and CDR2 (germline): SGDLS, YYNGEE. This CDR3 has 15 amino acids. Unmatched junction bases numbered 5, after V lost 0 bases and J lost 6 bases.

There are a few counts of this clone. J is TRBJ1-2 and V is TRBV7-2, with a tentative D call TRBD1 (5 bases). Trimming removed 5 bases at V and 8 bases at J, with 12 bases between. Germline V lookup: CDR1 SGHTA, CDR2 FQGNSA. CDR3 size: 12 residues. CDR3 sequence: CASSPWEGGYTF. In DNA form, the CDR3 reads TGTGCCAGCAGCCCGTGGGAGGGGGGCTACACCTTC.

This clone was recorded only once. The chain employs TRBV27 and TRBJ2-7, with 9 bases aligning to TRBD1. There are 14 residues in the CDR3. V shed 3 bases, J shed 2 bases, and the junction held 2 bases outside the gene matches. Germline V gives CDR1 MNHEY, CDR2 SMNVEV (reference sequence). The CDR3 protein is CASSFDRGTYEQYF. The CDR3 coding sequence is TGTGCCAGCAGTTTCGACAGGGGGACCTACGAGCAGTACTTC.

This clone has just a few counts. V gene TRBV10-3 combines with J gene TRBJ2-3, with 7 positions matching TRBD1. This CDR3 is built from 14 residues. Germline V lookup: CDR1 ENHRY, CDR2 SYGVKD. V lost 6 bases, J lost 0 bases, and 3 bases stayed unmatched. The CDR3 is CAIRQGTSTDTQYF. The CDR3 DNA is TGTGCCATCAGACAGGGGACGAGCACAGATACGCAGTATTTT.

The V and J genes are TRBV4-2 and TRBJ1-1; TRBD1 aligns across 10 bases. The CDR3 length is 16 residues. Looked up from germline, CDR1 is LGHNA and CDR2 is YNFKEQ. With 3 bases clipped from V and 3 bases from J, the junction kept 7 bases outside the gene matches. CDR3 sequence (DNA): TGTGCCAGCAGCCAGCCTCCGGGACAGGGGCACACTGAAGCTTTCTTT. Amino acids: CASSQPPGQGHTEAFF.

The chain is built from TRBV27 and TRBJ2-7; D perhaps matches TRBD2 (7 bases). The CDR3 loop spans 16 amino acids. Germline V gene sequence: CDR1 MNHEY, CDR2 SMNVEV (reference sequence). V was clipped by 3 bases and J by 0 bases, with 15 bases between them. The CDR3 DNA reads as TGTGCCAGCAGTTTCCGCGGGGGCAGCATCTCCTACGAGCAGTACTTC. This gives the protein CASSFRGGSISYEQYF.

V and J are TRBV29-1 and TRBJ2-3; tentatively, D is TRBD2 (5 bases). V lost 1 base and J lost 1, with 18 bases in between. The CDR3 is 17 amino acids. Per germline, CDR1 SQVTM and CDR2 ANQGSEA. CDR3 in DNA: TGCAGCGTTGAAGGATTACGCGGGCAATGGGGCACAGATACGCAGTATTTT. It encodes CSVEGLRGQWGTDTQYF.

This clone was counted a few times. This chain links TRBV30 with TRBJ1-2, with 9 bases identical to TRBD1. Germline-derived CDR1 and CDR2 are GTSNPN and SVGIG (reference sequence). This CDR3 comprises 15 residues. The ends lost 2 bases at V and 8 bases at J; junction bases unmatched: 12. In DNA, the CDR3 is TGTGCCTGGAGTCAAGGGACAGGGACGTGGGGGGGCTACACCTTC. Its translation is CAWSQGTGTWGGYTF.

V is TRBV5-1 and J is TRBJ2-1, with D uncertain. The germline gives CDR1 SGHRS, CDR2 YFSETQ. The CDR3 loop spans 14 amino acids. V was pared by 3 bases and J by 4 bases, with 11 bases between. For the CDR3, the DNA is TGCGCCAGCAGCTCCGACTCAAATTACAATGAGCAGTTCTTC. It encodes CASSSDSNYNEQFF.

In this sample, this clone turned up a few times. The chain has TRBV6-9 and TRBJ2-7; 8 bases are shared with TRBD1. The CDR3 totals 17 residues. V shed 5 bases and J 1 base; nucleotides not matched to a gene: 13. In germline, CDR1 is MNHGY, CDR2 SVAAGI. The CDR3 region is CASSTRTGLTRSYEQYF. DNA for the CDR3: TGTGCCAGCAGTACCCGGACAGGGCTAACCCGATCCTACGAGCAGTACTTC.

The rearrangement uses TRBV19 and TRBJ2-1, with 9 bases that match TRBD2. Germline CDR1 reads LNHDA; CDR2 reads SQIVND (reference sequence). The CDR3 spans 12 residues. The V and J ends lost 6 bases and 10 bases, in that order; junction bases with no gene match: 4. DNA of the CDR3: TGTGCCAGTAGCCTAAGCGGGGGGGAGCAGTTCTTC. Translation: CASSLSGGEQFF.

The chain couples TRBV9 to TRBJ2-5, with 8 bases aligning to TRBD2. The CDR3 extends over 15 amino acids. Per the germline V gene, CDR1 is SGDLS and CDR2 is YYNGEE. Trimming took 3 bases from V and 8 from J; bases not matched to a gene: 12. The CDR3 DNA follows: TGTGCCAGCAGCGGTCCCGGGGGGGGGAAGAACACCCAGTACTTC. Encoded protein: CASSGPGGGKNTQYF.

In this sample, this clone turned up a few times. The chain has TRBV2 and TRBJ1-2; no clear D gene. The ends were cut back, 7 bases at V and 4 bases at J, with 10 bases in the middle. This CDR3 comprises 12 residues. Germline CDR1 and CDR2: SNHLY and FYNNEI. The CDR3 spells CASTSAGYGYTF. In DNA form, the CDR3 reads TGTGCCAGCACCTCGGCGGGCTATGGCTACACCTTC.

Only a few counts were recorded for this clone. The rearrangement joins TRBV6-1 to TRBJ2-3, with D possibly matching TRBD1 (5 bases). V was shortened by 1 base and J by 5 bases, with 13 bases between the two germline ends. Germline CDR1 is MNHNS and CDR2 is SASEGT. This CDR3 comprises 15 residues. The CDR3 reads CASSEVGLGRDTQYF. Here the CDR3 DNA reads TGTGCCAGCAGTGAAGTGGGGCTCGGTAGAGATACGCAGTATTTT.

This clone has only a few counts. The V gene is TRBV18, the J gene TRBJ2-7, with a tentative D call TRBD2 (6 bases). Per germline, CDR1 KGHSH and CDR2 LQKENI. The CDR3 has 14 residues. The V end lost 6 bases, the J end lost 0 bases, and 12 bases lay between the germline ends. The CDR3 coding sequence is TGTGCCAGCTCCCCAGCCGGGAGCTCCTACGAGCAGTACTTC. Encoded protein: CASSPAGSSYEQYF.

In the case of this clone: Other DNA sequences from this sample encode an identical CDR3 as well. This sequence joins TRBV27 and TRBJ1-5; D not resolved. The CDR3 runs to 12 residues. V lost 4 bases and J lost 4, with 5 bases in between. CDR1 is MNHEY and CDR2 is SMNVEV in the germline V gene (reference sequence). The CDR3 DNA follows: TGTGCCAGCAGTTCCGGTAATCAGCCCCAGCATTTT. It translates to CASSSGNQPQHF.

This clone was detected only a few times. The chain combines TRBV21-1 with TRBJ1-5; no DNA check was done on the table's D call, TRBD1. TRBV21-1 is a known pseudogene. There are 15 residues in the CDR3. CDR3 nucleotide sequence: TGTGCCAGCAGCATGCCCGGGACAGGTGATCAGCCCCAGCATTTT. Translating gives CASSMPGTGDQPQHF.

The chain joins TRBV27 to TRBJ2-7, with no clear D. In germline, CDR1 is MNHEY, CDR2 SMNVEV (reference sequence). There are 14 residues in the CDR3. The V end lost 2 bases, the J end lost 1 base, and 9 bases lay between the germline ends. The CDR3 here is CASSLVPESYEQYF. The CDR3 DNA is TGTGCCAGCAGTTTAGTGCCTGAGTCCTACGAGCAGTACTTC.

The J gene is TRBJ2-7, the V gene TRBV18, with D possibly TRBD1 on 6 matching bases. Per the germline V gene, CDR1 is KGHSH and CDR2 is LQKENI. V shed 3 bases and J shed 6 bases, with 18 bases lying between them. This CDR3 comprises 15 residues. DNA for the CDR3: TGTGCCAGCTCACCCCAGTCAGGGGAAGGCGCCGAGCAGTACTTC. Translation gives CASSPQSGEGAEQYF.

This clone was seen a few times. The rearrangement uses TRBV10-3 and TRBJ2-5; D is unclear. V was cut by 2 bases and J by 6 bases, with 10 bases left in between. The length of the CDR3 is 13 residues. Germline V gives CDR1 ENHRY, CDR2 SYGVKD. CDR3 sequence: CAISEPGPKTQYF. CDR3 in DNA: TGTGCCATCAGTGAGCCGGGTCCGAAGACCCAGTACTTC.

In its sample, this clone was seen a few times. V usage is TRBV11-2 and J usage is TRBJ2-1, with 9 positions matching TRBD2. The CDR3 has 16 residues. V gave up 5 bases and J gave up 5 bases; unmatched junction bases: 10. The germline V gene encodes CDR1 SGHAT and CDR2 FQNNGV. CDR3 sequence reads: CASSLRLAAINNEQFF. CDR3 in DNA: TGTGCCAGCAGCCTCCGACTAGCGGCCATTAACAATGAGCAGTTCTTC. The full variable domain, completed using reference TRBV11-2 and TRBJ2-1, is EAGVAQSPRYKIIEKRQSVAFWCNPISGHATLYWYQQILGQGPKLLIQFQNNGVVDDSQLPKDRFSAERLKGVDSTLKIQPAKLEDSAVYLCASSLRLAAINNEQFFGPGTRLTVL.

The V and J genes are TRBV9 and TRBJ1-6; TRBD1 matches 12 bases. The V gene's germline CDR1 is SGDLS and CDR2 YYNGEE. V lost 2 bases, J lost 9 bases, and 3 bases stayed unmatched. This CDR3 is built from 15 residues. CDR3 in amino acids: CASSVGTGGGSPLHF. CDR3 in DNA: TGTGCCAGCAGCGTGGGGACAGGGGGCGGTTCACCCCTCCACTTT.

The chain carries TRBV6-6 and TRBJ1-2, with TRBD1 matching over 11 bases. The V gene end was trimmed by 7 bases and the J gene end by 6 bases; junction bases not matched to a gene: 10. CDR1 and CDR2 (germline): MNHNY, SVGAGI (reference sequence). CDR3 length: 15 residues. The CDR3 DNA sequence: TGTGCCAGCACCACGTCCCGGGACAGGGGGAATGGCTACACCTTC. Its translation: CASTTSRDRGNGYTF.